This TCR beta chain emerged from a study of OX40 agonist ivuxolimab in advanced cancers. Study-level information: Prior anti-PD-1, anti-PD-L1 or anti-CTLA-4 therapy did not bar entry, and about 40% had some.

Whole-study findings and limits: At doses 0.1 to 3.0 mg/kg, CD4+ and CD8+ clones expanded. The average count of expanded clones was higher among CD8+ T cells than among CD4+.

This clone has just one count. As yet, its antigen is unknown. Profiled with immunoSEQ multiplex PCR; TCRdb holds only in-frame clones, not every one. The sample has tens of thousands of clones, 75% to 90% seen once; the top ten hold approximately 12%. The V gene's germline CDR1 is SEHNR and CDR2 FQNEAQ (reference sequence). The CDR3 covers 15 residues. V was cut by 5 bases and J by 0 bases, with 13 bases left in between. V gene TRBV7-9 combines with J gene TRBJ1-1; D unresolved. This clonotype was obtained from an adult with an advanced solid tumor such as melanoma, head and neck, liver or kidney cancer. The sample was CD4+ or CD8+ T cells sorted from blood, taken in a trial of the OX40 agonist ivuxolimab. The CDR3 here is CASSPVRSMNTEAFF. DNA for the CDR3: TGTGCCAGCAGCCCAGTAAGATCCATGAACACTGAAGCTTTCTTT. Together with reference TRBV7-9 and TRBJ1-1, the CDR3 gives the full variable domain: DTGVSQNPRHKITKRGQNVTFRCDPISEHNRLYWYRQTLGQGPEFLTYFQNEAQLEKSRLLSDRFSAERPKGSFSTLEIQRTEQGDSAMYLCASSPVRSMNTEAFFGQGTRLTVV.